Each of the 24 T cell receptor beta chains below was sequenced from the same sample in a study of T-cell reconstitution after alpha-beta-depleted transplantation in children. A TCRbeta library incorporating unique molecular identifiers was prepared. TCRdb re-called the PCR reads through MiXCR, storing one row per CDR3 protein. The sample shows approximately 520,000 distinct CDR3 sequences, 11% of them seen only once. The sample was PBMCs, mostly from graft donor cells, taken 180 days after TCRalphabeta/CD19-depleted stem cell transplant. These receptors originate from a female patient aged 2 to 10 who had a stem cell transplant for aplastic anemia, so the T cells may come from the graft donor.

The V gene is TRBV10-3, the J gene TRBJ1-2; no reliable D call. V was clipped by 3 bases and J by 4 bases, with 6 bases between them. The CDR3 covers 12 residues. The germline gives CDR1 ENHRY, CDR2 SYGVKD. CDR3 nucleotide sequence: TGTGCCATCAGTGACAGCCTCTATGGCTACACCTTC. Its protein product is CAISDSLYGYTF.

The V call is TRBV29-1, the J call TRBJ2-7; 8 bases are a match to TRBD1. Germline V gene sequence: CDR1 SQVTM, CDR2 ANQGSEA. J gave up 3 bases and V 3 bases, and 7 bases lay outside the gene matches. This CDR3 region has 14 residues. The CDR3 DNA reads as TGCAGCGTTGAGGGGGCAGGGGGCCACTACGAGCAGTACTTC. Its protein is CSVEGAGGHYEQYF.

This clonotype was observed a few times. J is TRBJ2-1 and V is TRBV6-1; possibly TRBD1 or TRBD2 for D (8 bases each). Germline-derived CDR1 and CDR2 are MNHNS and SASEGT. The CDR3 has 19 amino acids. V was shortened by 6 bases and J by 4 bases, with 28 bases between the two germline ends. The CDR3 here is CASSRTGKALAGLYNEQFF. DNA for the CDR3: TGTGCCAGCAGCCGGACAGGGAAGGCCCTAGCGGGCCTGTACAATGAGCAGTTCTTC.

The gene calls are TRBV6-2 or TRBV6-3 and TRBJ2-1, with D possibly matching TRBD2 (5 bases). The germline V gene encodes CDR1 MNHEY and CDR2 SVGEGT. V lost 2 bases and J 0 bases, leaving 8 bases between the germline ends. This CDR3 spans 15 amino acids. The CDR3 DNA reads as TGTGCCAGCAGTTACGAGGGCGGCTCCTACAATGAGCAGTTCTTC. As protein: CASSYEGGSYNEQFF.

The CDR3 loop is CASSVTGQYEQYF. CDR3 nucleotide sequence: TGTGCCAGCAGCGTGACAGGGCAATACGAGCAGTACTTC. The chain employs TRBV5-4 and TRBJ2-7, with 7 bases that match TRBD1. This CDR3 region has 13 residues. CDR1 is SGHNT, CDR2 YYREEE, per germline (reference sequence). After removal of 4 bases from V and 4 bases from J, the junction contained 5 bases not matched to a gene.

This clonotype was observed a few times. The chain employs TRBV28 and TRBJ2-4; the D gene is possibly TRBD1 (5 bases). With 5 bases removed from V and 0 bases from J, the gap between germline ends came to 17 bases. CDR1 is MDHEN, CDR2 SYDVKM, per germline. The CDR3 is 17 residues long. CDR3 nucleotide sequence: TGTGCCAGCAGTCCCATCACAGGAATTCTAGCCAAAAACATTCAGTACTTC. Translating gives CASSPITGILAKNIQYF.

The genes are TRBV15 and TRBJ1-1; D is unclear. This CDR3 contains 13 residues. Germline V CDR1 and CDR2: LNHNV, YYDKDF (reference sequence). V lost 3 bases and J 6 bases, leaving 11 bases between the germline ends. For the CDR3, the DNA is TGTGCCACCAGCAGGCCTTTTCTCGCTGAAGCTTTCTTT. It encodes CATSRPFLAEAFF. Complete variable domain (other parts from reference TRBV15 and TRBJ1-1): DAMVIQNPRYQVTQFGKPVTLSCSQTLNHNVMYWYQQKSSQAPKLLFHYYDKDFNNEADTPDNFQSRRPNTSFCFLDIRSPGLGDTAMYLCATSRPFLAEAFFGQGTRLTVV.

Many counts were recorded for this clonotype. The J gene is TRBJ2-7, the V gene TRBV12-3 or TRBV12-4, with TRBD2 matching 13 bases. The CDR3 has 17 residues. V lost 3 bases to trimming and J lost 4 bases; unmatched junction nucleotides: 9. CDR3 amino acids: CASSFTGGLAGRYEQYF. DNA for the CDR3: TGTGCCAGCAGTTTTACAGGGGGACTAGCGGGAAGGTACGAGCAGTACTTC.

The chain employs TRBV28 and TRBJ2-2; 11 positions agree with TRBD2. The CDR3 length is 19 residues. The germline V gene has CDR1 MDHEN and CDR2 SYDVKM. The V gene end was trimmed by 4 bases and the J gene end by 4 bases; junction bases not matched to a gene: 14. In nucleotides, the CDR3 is TGTGCCAGCAGTTCCGATGAGAGACTAGCGGGAAATCTCACCGGGGAGCTGTTTTTT. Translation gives CASSSDERLAGNLTGELFF.

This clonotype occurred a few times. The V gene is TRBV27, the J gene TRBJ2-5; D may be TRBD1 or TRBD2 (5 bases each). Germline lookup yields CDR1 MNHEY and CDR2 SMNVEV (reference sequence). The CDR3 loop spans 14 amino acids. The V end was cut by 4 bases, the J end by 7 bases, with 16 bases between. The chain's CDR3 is CASSWDGKLGTQYF. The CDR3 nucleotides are TGTGCCAGCAGTTGGGACGGGAAGTTGGGGACCCAGTACTTC.

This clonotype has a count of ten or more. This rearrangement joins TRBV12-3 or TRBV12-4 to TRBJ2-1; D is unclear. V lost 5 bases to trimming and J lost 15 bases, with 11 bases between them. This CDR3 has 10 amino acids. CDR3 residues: CASSGIGRFF. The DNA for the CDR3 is TGTGCCAGCAGTGGGATCGGTCGGTTCTTC.

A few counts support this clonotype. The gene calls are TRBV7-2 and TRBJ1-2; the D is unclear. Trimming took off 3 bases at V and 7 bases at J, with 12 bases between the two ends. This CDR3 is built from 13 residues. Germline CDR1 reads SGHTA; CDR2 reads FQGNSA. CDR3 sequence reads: CASSFPGFAGYTF. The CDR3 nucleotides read TGTGCCAGCAGCTTTCCGGGGTTTGCTGGCTACACCTTC.

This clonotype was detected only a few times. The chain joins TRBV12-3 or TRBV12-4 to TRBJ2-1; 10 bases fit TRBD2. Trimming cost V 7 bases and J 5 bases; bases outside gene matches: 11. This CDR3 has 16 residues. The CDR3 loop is CASTPRLLAGHNEQFF. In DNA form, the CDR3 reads TGTGCCAGCACCCCAAGGTTACTAGCGGGACACAATGAGCAGTTCTTC.

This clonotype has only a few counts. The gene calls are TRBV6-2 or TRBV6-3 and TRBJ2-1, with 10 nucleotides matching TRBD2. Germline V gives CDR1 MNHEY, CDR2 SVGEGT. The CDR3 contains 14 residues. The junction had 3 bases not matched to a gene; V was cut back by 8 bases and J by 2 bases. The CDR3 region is CASVLAGAYNEQFF. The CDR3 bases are TGTGCCAGCGTCCTAGCGGGGGCCTACAATGAGCAGTTCTTC.

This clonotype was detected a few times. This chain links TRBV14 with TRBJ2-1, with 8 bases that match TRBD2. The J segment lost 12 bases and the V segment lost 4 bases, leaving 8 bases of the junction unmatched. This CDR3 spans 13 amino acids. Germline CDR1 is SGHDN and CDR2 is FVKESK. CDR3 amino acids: CASSPAGVFSQFF. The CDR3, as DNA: TGTGCCAGCAGCCCAGCGGGAGTTTTTTCGCAGTTCTTC. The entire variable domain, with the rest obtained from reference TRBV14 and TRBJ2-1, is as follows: EAGVTQFPSHSVIEKGQTVTLRCDPISGHDNLYWYRRVMGKEIKFLLHFVKESKQDESGMPNNRFLAERTGGTYSTLKVQPAELEDSGVYFCASSPAGVFSQFFGPGTRLTVL.

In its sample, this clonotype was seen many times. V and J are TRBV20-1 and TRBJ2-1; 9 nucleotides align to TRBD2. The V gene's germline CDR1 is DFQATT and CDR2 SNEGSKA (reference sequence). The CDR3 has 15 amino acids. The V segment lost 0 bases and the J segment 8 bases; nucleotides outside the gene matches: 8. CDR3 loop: CSARDPSGIPHEQFF. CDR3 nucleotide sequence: TGCAGTGCTAGAGATCCTAGCGGGATTCCTCATGAGCAGTTCTTC.

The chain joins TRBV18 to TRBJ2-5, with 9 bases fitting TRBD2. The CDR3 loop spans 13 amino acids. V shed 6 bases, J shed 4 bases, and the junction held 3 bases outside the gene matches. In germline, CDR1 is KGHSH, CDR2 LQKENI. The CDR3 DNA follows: TGTGCCAGCTCTAGCGGGAGACGAGAGACCCAGTACTTC. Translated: CASSSGRRETQYF. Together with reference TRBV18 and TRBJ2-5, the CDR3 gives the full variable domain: NAGVMQNPRHLVRRRGQEARLRCSPMKGHSHVYWYRQLPEEGLKFMVYLQKENIIDESGMPKERFSAEFPKEGPSILRIQQVVRGDSAAYFCASSSGRRETQYFGPGTRLLVL.

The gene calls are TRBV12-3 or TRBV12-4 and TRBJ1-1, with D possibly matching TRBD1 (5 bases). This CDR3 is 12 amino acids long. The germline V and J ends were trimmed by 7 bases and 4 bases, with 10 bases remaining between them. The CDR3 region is CASTGGVTEAFF. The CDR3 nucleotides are TGTGCCAGCACCGGGGGGGTCACTGAAGCTTTCTTT.

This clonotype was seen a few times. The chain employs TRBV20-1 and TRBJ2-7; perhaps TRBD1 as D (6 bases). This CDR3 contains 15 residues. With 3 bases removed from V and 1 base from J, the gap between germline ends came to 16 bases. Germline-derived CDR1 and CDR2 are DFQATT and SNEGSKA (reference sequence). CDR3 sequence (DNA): TGCAGTGCTAGCTCGGACAGATCCTTTTCCTACGAGCAGTACTTC. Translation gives CSASSDRSFSYEQYF.

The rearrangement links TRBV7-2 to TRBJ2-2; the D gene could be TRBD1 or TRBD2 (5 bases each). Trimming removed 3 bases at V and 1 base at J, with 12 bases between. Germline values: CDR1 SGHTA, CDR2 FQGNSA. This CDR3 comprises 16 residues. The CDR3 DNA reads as TGTGCCAGCAGCTTCCTATCAGGGAGGAACACCGGGGAGCTGTTTTTT. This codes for CASSFLSGRNTGELFF.

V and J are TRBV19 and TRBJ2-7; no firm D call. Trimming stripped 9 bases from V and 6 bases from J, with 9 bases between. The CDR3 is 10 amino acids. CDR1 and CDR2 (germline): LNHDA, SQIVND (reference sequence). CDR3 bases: TGTGCCAGCCAAAAGGGCGAGCAGTACGTC. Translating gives CASQKGEQYV.

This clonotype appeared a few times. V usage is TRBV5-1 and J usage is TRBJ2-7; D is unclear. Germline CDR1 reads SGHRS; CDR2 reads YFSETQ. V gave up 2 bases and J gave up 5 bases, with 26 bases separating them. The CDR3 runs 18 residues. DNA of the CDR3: TGCGCCAGCAGCTTTAGGTGGCAGGTTAGTAGGCTATTCCACGAGCAGTACTTC. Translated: CASSFRWQVSRLFHEQYF.

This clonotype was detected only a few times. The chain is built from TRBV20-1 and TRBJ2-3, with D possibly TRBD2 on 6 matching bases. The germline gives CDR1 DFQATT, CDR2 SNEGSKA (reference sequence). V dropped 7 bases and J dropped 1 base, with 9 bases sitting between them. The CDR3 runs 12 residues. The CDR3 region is CSVKRGTDTQYF. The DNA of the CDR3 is TGCAGTGTCAAGCGGGGCACAGATACGCAGTATTTT.

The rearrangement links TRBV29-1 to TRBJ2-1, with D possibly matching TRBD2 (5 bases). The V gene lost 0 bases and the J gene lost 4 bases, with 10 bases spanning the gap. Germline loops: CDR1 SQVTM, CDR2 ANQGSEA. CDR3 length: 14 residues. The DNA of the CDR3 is TGCAGCGTTGAAGACCCCGGGGTATACAATGAGCAGTTCTTC. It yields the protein CSVEDPGVYNEQFF.